The clone carrying this T cell receptor (beta chain) was seen once. This entry is derived from a study of control samples from healthy donors and cancer patients. This CDR3 is 13 amino acids long. Germline V gives CDR1 SQVTM, CDR2 ANQGSEA. V shed 5 bases and J shed 2 bases, with 13 bases lying between them. Data came from immunoSEQ multiplex PCR; TCRdb stores just in-frame clones and leaves some out. The table includes 50,000 or so clones, 95% to 97% detected once. This chain links TRBV29-1 with TRBJ2-7; D is undetermined. Specimen: blood. The sequence was obtained from a young woman in good health. DNA of the CDR3: TGCAGCGTTCGCGGTGGGGTAACCTACGAGCAGTACTTC. Residues: CSVRGGVTYEQYF.